Here is one TCR beta chain with its context. The CDR3 covers 15 residues. Germline CDR1 reads MNHNS; CDR2 reads SASEGT. Trimming removed 2 bases at V and 5 bases at J, with 15 bases between. The data were obtained in a study of T cell responses to AZD1222 COVID-19 vaccine. Only in-frame clones appear in the TCRdb table, and some are missing; sequencing was by immunoSEQ multiplex PCR. The table records approximately 74,000 clones, 75% to 90% of them present only once. The sample here was peripheral blood, taken on day 0 of AZD1222 vaccination. This TCR came from an adult in good health. The chain is built from TRBV6-1 and TRBJ1-2; the D gene is possibly TRBD1 (5 bases). The CDR3 sequence is CASSETHGTEYGYTF. CDR3 bases: TGTGCCAGCAGTGAAACCCATGGGACGGAGTATGGCTACACCTTC.